Below are 8 T cell receptor beta chains sequenced from a single sample in a study of blood T cell repertoires in COVID-19. Measured with immunoSEQ multiplex PCR; TCRdb has only the in-frame clones, and not every one. The table lists approximately 290,000 clones, around 89% of them singletons. Specimen: peripheral blood. These receptors all come from a man aged 25 to 40 with acute or convalescent COVID-19.

The rearrangement links TRBV19 to TRBJ2-3; possible D gene TRBD2, 7 bases. The CDR3 runs to 13 residues. V was trimmed by 5 bases and J by 6 bases, leaving 12 bases between them. The V gene's germline CDR1 is LNHDA and CDR2 SQIVND (reference sequence). CDR3 bases: TGTGCCAGTAGTTTACGGGGGGCGGATACGCAGTATTTT. As protein: CASSLRGADTQYF.

This clone was observed a few times. CDR3 DNA sequence: TGTGCCAGCAGTGAAGCTTGGACAGGGCATCAGCCCCAGCATTTT. Amino acids: CASSEAWTGHQPQHF. This chain links TRBV6-1 with TRBJ1-5, with 8 positions matching TRBD1. The V gene's germline CDR1 is MNHNS and CDR2 SASEGT. The CDR3 totals 15 residues. V was clipped by 0 bases and J by 5 bases; unmatched bases: 3.

The rearrangement joins TRBV2 to TRBJ1-5; TRBD1 is a possible D gene (5 bases). Trimming took 8 bases from V and 16 from J, leaving 21 bases between them. The CDR3 length is 12 residues. The germline V gene encodes CDR1 SNHLY and CDR2 FYNNEI. The CDR3 sequence: CASRRGDGRKHF. The DNA of the CDR3 is TGTGCCAGCCGAAGGGGCGACGGTAGAAAACATTTT.

The rearrangement joins TRBV4-1 to TRBJ2-1; 12 positions match TRBD2. The germline V gene has CDR1 MGHRA and CDR2 YSYEKL. With V trimmed by 0 bases and J by 4 bases, 4 bases remained unmatched. This CDR3 spans 17 amino acids. The CDR3 coding sequence is TGCGCCAGCAGCCAAGAAATAGGACTAGCGGGGTACAATGAGCAGTTCTTC. Its translation: CASSQEIGLAGYNEQFF.

This clone was counted a few times. The J gene is TRBJ2-7, the V gene TRBV7-2; possibly TRBD1 for D (6 bases). The length of the CDR3 is 15 residues. The V gene lost 1 base and the J gene lost 2 bases, with 12 bases spanning the gap. The germline CDR1 and CDR2 sequences are SGHTA and FQGNSA. As DNA, the CDR3 is TGTGCCAGCAGCTTAGAAGGACAGAGGCCCTACGAGCAGTACTTC. This sequence encodes CASSLEGQRPYEQYF. The full variable domain, its missing parts supplied by reference TRBV7-2 and TRBJ2-7, is GAGVSQSPSNKVTEKGKDVELRCDPISGHTALYWYRQSLGQGLEFLIYFQGNSAPDKSGLPSDRFSAERTGGSVSTLTIQRTQQEDSAVYLCASSLEGQRPYEQYFGPGTRLTVT.

The chain has TRBV19 and TRBJ2-3; 14 bases are a match to TRBD2. The CDR3 consists of 17 residues. Germline CDR1 reads LNHDA; CDR2 reads SQIVND (reference sequence). The V segment lost 3 bases and the J segment 4 bases; nucleotides outside the gene matches: 6. This CDR3 reads CASSMRTSGGPSDTQYF. In nucleotides, the CDR3 is TGTGCCAGTAGTATGCGGACTAGCGGGGGGCCATCAGATACGCAGTATTTT.

This chain joins TRBV6-5 and TRBJ2-1, with TRBD2 matching 7 bases. The CDR3 has 16 amino acids. V gave up 0 bases and J gave up 1 base; unmatched junction bases: 3. CDR1 MNHEY and CDR2 SVGAGI come from the germline V gene. The CDR3 sequence is CASSYSGGSSYNEQFF. The CDR3 DNA follows: TGTGCCAGCAGTTACTCCGGCGGGAGTTCCTACAATGAGCAGTTCTTC.

This chain uses TRBV5-1 with TRBJ2-3; tentatively, D is TRBD1 (6 bases). Germline V lookup: CDR1 SGHRS, CDR2 YFSETQ. The CDR3 loop spans 17 amino acids. The germline V and J ends were trimmed by 4 bases and 2 bases, with 20 bases remaining between them. CDR3 DNA sequence: TGCGCCAGCAGCCGCCCAAGGACAGTAGATTCCACAGATACGCAGTATTTT. Protein sequence: CASSRPRTVDSTDTQYF.